Sequencing of this T cell receptor beta chain was carried out in a study of T cell repertoires in aging, cancer and after chemotherapy. Study-wide background: Pre- and post-chemotherapy samples were paired from glioblastoma patients treated with temozolomide-based therapy. Findings of the study overall: Median generation probability rose over the chemotherapy interval in each cancer cohort, suggesting rebound thymic output.

This clonotype is judged medium-sized. Its cognate antigen is unknown. Rearranged V-D-J TRB sequences were amplified with a mixed TRB-A/B primer pool. One entry per CDR3 protein, called by TCRdb with MiXCR from the multiplex PCR reads. The sample yields about 2,900 distinct CDR3 sequences, 22% seen once. TCR beta rearrangements were amplified from peripheral blood genomic DNA. The V segment lost 8 bases and the J segment 4 bases; nucleotides outside the gene matches: 7. Germline V gene lookup returns CDR1 SGHTA and CDR2 FQGNSA. The CDR3 extends over 15 amino acids. The rearrangement uses TRBV7-2 and TRBJ2-2; 10 bases match TRBD1. This sequence was found in a human donor with a solid tumor. The material sequenced was blood. The CDR3 is CASRQGAIRTGELFF. CDR3 DNA sequence: TGTGCCAGCCGACAGGGGGCTATTCGCACCGGGGAGCTGTTTTTT.